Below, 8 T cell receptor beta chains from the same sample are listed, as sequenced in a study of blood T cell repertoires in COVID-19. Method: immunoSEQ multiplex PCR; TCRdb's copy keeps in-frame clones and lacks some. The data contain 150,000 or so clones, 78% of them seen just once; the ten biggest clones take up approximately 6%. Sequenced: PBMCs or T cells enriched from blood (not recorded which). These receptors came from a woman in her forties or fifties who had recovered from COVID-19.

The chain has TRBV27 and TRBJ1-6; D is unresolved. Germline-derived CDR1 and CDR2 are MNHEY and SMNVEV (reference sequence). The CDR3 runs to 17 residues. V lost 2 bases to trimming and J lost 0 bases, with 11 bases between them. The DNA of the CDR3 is TGTGCCAGCAGTTTAACCGCGGGAATCTCCTATAATTCACCCCTCCACTTT. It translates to CASSLTAGISYNSPLHF.

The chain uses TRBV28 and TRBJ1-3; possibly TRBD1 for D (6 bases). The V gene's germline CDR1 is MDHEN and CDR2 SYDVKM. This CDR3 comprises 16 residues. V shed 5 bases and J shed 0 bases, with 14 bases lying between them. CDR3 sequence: CASSPLDSPSGNTIYF. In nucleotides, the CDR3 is TGTGCCAGCAGTCCCCTGGACAGCCCCTCTGGAAACACCATATATTTT.

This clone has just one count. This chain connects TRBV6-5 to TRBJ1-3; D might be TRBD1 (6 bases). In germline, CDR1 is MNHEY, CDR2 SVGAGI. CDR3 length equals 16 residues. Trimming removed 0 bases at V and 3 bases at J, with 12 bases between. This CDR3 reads CASSYSGQGLGNTIYF. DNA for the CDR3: TGTGCCAGCAGTTACTCGGGACAAGGACTTGGAAACACCATATATTTT.

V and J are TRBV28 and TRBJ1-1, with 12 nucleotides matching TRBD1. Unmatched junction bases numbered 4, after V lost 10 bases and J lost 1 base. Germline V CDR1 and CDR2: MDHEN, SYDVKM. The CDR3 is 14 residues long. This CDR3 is CATGQGARNTEAFF. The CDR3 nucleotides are TGTGCCACGGGACAGGGGGCCCGGAACACTGAAGCTTTCTTT.

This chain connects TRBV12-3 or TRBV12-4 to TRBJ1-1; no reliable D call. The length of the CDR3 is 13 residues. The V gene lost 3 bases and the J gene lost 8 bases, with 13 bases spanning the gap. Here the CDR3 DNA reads TGTGCCAGCAGTTTGAGGGTGAGCAGCGAAGCTTTCTTT. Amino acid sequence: CASSLRVSSEAFF.

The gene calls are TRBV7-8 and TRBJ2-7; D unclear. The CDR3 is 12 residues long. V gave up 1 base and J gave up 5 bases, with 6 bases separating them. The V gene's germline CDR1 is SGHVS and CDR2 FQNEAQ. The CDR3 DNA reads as TGTGCCAGCAGCTTAGGCGCGGACGAGCAGTACTTC. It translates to CASSLGADEQYF.

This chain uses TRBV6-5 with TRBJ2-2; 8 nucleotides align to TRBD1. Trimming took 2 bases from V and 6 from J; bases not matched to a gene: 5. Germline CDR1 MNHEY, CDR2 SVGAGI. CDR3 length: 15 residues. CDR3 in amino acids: CASSYRTTGAGELFF. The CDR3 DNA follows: TGTGCCAGCAGTTACCGGACGACAGGGGCCGGGGAGCTGTTTTTT.

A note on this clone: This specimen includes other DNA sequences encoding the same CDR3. CDR3 residues: CASSPRGAANEKLFF. Written as DNA, the CDR3 is TGTGCCAGCAGCCCCCGGGGAGCAGCTAATGAAAAACTGTTTTTT. V gene TRBV7-9 combines with J gene TRBJ1-4; D is unclear. CDR3 length equals 15 residues. Germline V gene data show CDR1 as SEHNR and CDR2 as FQNEAQ (reference sequence). Trimming removed 5 bases from V and 3 bases from J, with 13 bases in between. The full variable domain, its missing parts supplied by reference TRBV7-9 and TRBJ1-4, is DTGVSQNPRHKITKRGQNVTFRCDPISEHNRLYWYRQTLGQGPEFLTYFQNEAQLEKSRLLSDRFSAERPKGSFSTLEIQRTEQGDSAMYLCASSPRGAANEKLFFGSGTQLSVL.